The present T cell receptor (beta chain) was sequenced within a study of T cells in Graves' hyperthyroidism and ophthalmopathy. Germline V CDR1 and CDR2: GTSNPN, SVGIG (reference sequence). The CDR3 has 12 residues. In patients aged 18 to 65, hyperthyroidism was newly diagnosed, with duration under 2 months. Patients were excluded because of uncontrolled infection, other autoimmune disease, pregnancy or lactation. Ahead of any ophthalmopathy symptoms, the blood sample was obtained at the first diagnosis of hyperthyroidism. TCR beta CDR3 sequences were amplified from RNA transcripts. The TCR CDR3 first-round RT-PCR relied on the HTBI primer set. TCRdb called the multiplex PCR reads again in MiXCR, with one record for every CDR3 protein. The table includes some 380,000 distinct CDR3 sequences, about 13% detected once.

The sample taken for sequencing was blood. The chain carries TRBV30 and TRBJ2-2; a possible D gene is TRBD1 (5 bases). The DNA end is a closer match to TRBJ1-1, so the J assignment may be wrong. This clonotype originated in a man aged 25-45 years with Graves' hyperthyroidism that later progressed to Graves' ophthalmopathy. CDR3 DNA sequence: TGTGCCTGGAGAGCCCGGGGCCGGGGAGCTTTCTTT. Residues: CAWRARGRGAFF.